These T cell receptor beta chains were read from a single sample in a study of T-cell reconstitution after alpha-beta-depleted transplantation in children. TCRdb reprocessed the PCR reads via MiXCR and lists one record per CDR3 protein. The sample yields under 300,000 distinct CDR3 sequences, 11% seen once. This material consisted of peripheral blood, taken 180 days after TCRalphabeta/CD19-depleted stem cell transplant. These receptors came from a male patient aged 2 to 10 who had a stem cell transplant for chronic granulomatous disease, so the T cells may come from the graft donor. Each CDR3 is given with its conserved first and last residue. D genes are given only for firm matches. The listing skips clone size in some rows; elsewhere it reads once, few, many or a size class.

cdr3_nt: TGTGCCAGCAGCTTGAGCCGACGGGGCCAGTATGGCTACACCTTC
cdr3_aa: CASSLSRRGQYGYTF
v_call: TRBV7-9
clone_size: many
d_call: .
j_call: TRBJ1-2

cdr3_nt: TGTGCCAGTCAGGGAAATAGCAATCAGCCCCAGCATTTT
cdr3_aa: CASQGNSNQPQHF
v_call: TRBV6-1
clone_size: many
d_call: .
j_call: TRBJ1-5

cdr3_nt: TGCAGTGCTAGAGATCTCGGGACTAGCGGGACGCCCTACGAGCAGTACTTC
cdr3_aa: CSARDLGTSGTPYEQYF
v_call: TRBV20-1
clone_size: many
d_call: TRBD2
j_call: TRBJ2-7

cdr3_nt: TGCAGTGCTAGAGAGGGCGGGAGATCCGAGCAGTACTTC
cdr3_aa: CSAREGGRSEQYF
v_call: TRBV20-1
clone_size: many
d_call: TRBD2
j_call: TRBJ2-7

cdr3_nt: TGTGCCACCAGTGACTCCGGGGTCTCCTACAATGAGCAGTTCTTC
cdr3_aa: CATSDSGVSYNEQFF
v_call: TRBV24-1
clone_size: .
d_call: .
j_call: TRBJ2-1

cdr3_nt: TGCGCCAGCAGCGGAGGGACAGGTGGGATATCACCCCTCCACTTT
cdr3_aa: CASSGGTGGISPLHF
v_call: TRBV5-1
clone_size: many
d_call: TRBD1
j_call: TRBJ1-6

cdr3_nt: TGTGCCAGCTCACCACTCGACACCGGGGAGCTGTTTTTT
cdr3_aa: CASSPLDTGELFF
v_call: TRBV18
clone_size: many
d_call: .
j_call: TRBJ2-2

cdr3_nt: TGTGCCAGCAGTGACTCCAGGGAAAACACAGATACGCAGTATTTT
cdr3_aa: CASSDSRENTDTQYF
v_call: TRBV25-1
clone_size: many
d_call: .
j_call: TRBJ2-3

cdr3_nt: TGCAGCGTTCGGACTAGCGGTTACTCCTACGAGCAGTACTTC
cdr3_aa: CSVRTSGYSYEQYF
v_call: TRBV29-1
clone_size: many
d_call: TRBD2
j_call: TRBJ2-7

cdr3_nt: TGTGCCAGTAGTATCGGGCAGGGGGCCACCTACGAGCAGTACTTC
cdr3_aa: CASSIGQGATYEQYF
v_call: TRBV19
clone_size: many
d_call: TRBD1
j_call: TRBJ2-7

cdr3_nt: TGTGCCAGCAGCAATAGCGGGGGTTACCAAGAGACCCAGTACTTC
cdr3_aa: CASSNSGGYQETQYF
v_call: TRBV4-2
clone_size: many
d_call: TRBD2
j_call: TRBJ2-5

cdr3_nt: TGCGCCAGCAGGCACGGGGCAGCTAATGAAAAACTGTTTTTT
cdr3_aa: CASRHGAANEKLFF
v_call: TRBV4-1
clone_size: many
d_call: .
j_call: TRBJ1-4

cdr3_nt: TGTGCCAGCTCACCATCAAGGGTCTTTCTGGCAGGGGAAAACGAGCAGTACTTC
cdr3_aa: CASSPSRVFLAGENEQYF
v_call: TRBV18
clone_size: many
d_call: .
j_call: TRBJ2-7

cdr3_nt: TGTGCCAGCAGCTCAGGCAGGGTTCTTGGCTACGAGCAGTACTTC
cdr3_aa: CASSSGRVLGYEQYF
v_call: TRBV7-9
clone_size: many
d_call: .
j_call: TRBJ2-7

cdr3_nt: TGTGCCAGCAGTAAACAGCTCACCGGGGAGCTGTTTTTT
cdr3_aa: CASSKQLTGELFF
v_call: TRBV27
clone_size: many
d_call: .
j_call: TRBJ2-2

cdr3_nt: TGTGCCAGCTCACCATCGACAGAAAATCAGCCCCAGCATTTT
cdr3_aa: CASSPSTENQPQHF
v_call: TRBV18
clone_size: many
d_call: .
j_call: TRBJ1-5

cdr3_nt: TGCAGCGCGTCGACAGGCCCCCCGATAAATGAGCAGTTCTTC
cdr3_aa: CSASTGPPINEQFF
v_call: TRBV29-1
clone_size: many
d_call: .
j_call: TRBJ2-1

cdr3_nt: TGTGCCAGCAGTTTTTATGGGACAGCCAATAATTCACCCCTCCACTTT
cdr3_aa: CASSFYGTANNSPLHF
v_call: TRBV27
clone_size: .
d_call: TRBD1
j_call: TRBJ1-6

cdr3_nt: TGTGCCAGCAGCTTGTTTGCGGCGGGGGCTCTCTACAATGAGCAGTTCTTC
cdr3_aa: CASSLFAAGALYNEQFF
v_call: TRBV5-5
clone_size: many
d_call: .
j_call: TRBJ2-1

cdr3_nt: TGTGCCAGCTCACCTCTGGAACAGCCGAACACTGAAGCTTTCTTT
cdr3_aa: CASSPLEQPNTEAFF
v_call: TRBV18
clone_size: .
d_call: .
j_call: TRBJ1-1

cdr3_nt: TGCAGTGCTAGATCACGGGGATTTGGCACAGATACGCAGTATTTT
cdr3_aa: CSARSRGFGTDTQYF
v_call: TRBV20-1
clone_size: many
d_call: .
j_call: TRBJ2-3

cdr3_nt: TGTGCCAGCAGCTTTTTGGAAGCTTTCTTT
cdr3_aa: CASSFLEAFF
v_call: TRBV11-2
clone_size: many
d_call: .
j_call: TRBJ1-1

cdr3_nt: TGTGCCAGCATCCCCAGGGGTGGTCCCCTCCACAATGAGCAGTTCTTC
cdr3_aa: CASIPRGGPLHNEQFF
v_call: TRBV6-2/TRBV6-3
clone_size: many
d_call: .
j_call: TRBJ2-1

cdr3_nt: TGCGCCAGCAGCTACGGGACTAGCGGGCTAACCTACGAGCAGTACTTC
cdr3_aa: CASSYGTSGLTYEQYF
v_call: TRBV5-1
clone_size: many
d_call: TRBD2
j_call: TRBJ2-7

cdr3_nt: TGCAGTGCTAGAGATACTCTAGCGGGAGGAGTCGTAGATACGCAGTATTTT
cdr3_aa: CSARDTLAGGVVDTQYF
v_call: TRBV20-1
clone_size: many
d_call: TRBD2
j_call: TRBJ2-3

cdr3_nt: TGTGCCACGGGCCGGGACAGGGGTGCCGGGGAGCTGTTTTTT
cdr3_aa: CATGRDRGAGELFF
v_call: TRBV15
clone_size: few
d_call: TRBD1
j_call: TRBJ2-2

cdr3_nt: TGCAGTGCTAGCGGCGGCACAGATACGCAGTATTTT
cdr3_aa: CSASGGTDTQYF
v_call: TRBV20-1
clone_size: many
d_call: .
j_call: TRBJ2-3

cdr3_nt: TGTGCCAGCAGTGAAGATCGGAGTATGGATTCACCCCTCCACTTT
cdr3_aa: CASSEDRSMDSPLHF
v_call: TRBV6-1
clone_size: many
d_call: .
j_call: TRBJ1-6

cdr3_nt: TGTGCCAGCAGCTTAAGTGGCTCAGAGACCCAGTACTTC
cdr3_aa: CASSLSGSETQYF
v_call: TRBV7-3
clone_size: many
d_call: .
j_call: TRBJ2-5

cdr3_nt: TGTGCCAGCAGTTACTCCCCGGGGCTTTACGAGCAGTACTTC
cdr3_aa: CASSYSPGLYEQYF
v_call: TRBV6-5
clone_size: many
d_call: .
j_call: TRBJ2-7

cdr3_nt: TGTGCCAGCACCCCAGTTCCGGCCCCCAGACTAGCGGGAGAGCCCTATGAGCAGTTCTTC
cdr3_aa: CASTPVPAPRLAGEPYEQFF
v_call: TRBV12-3/TRBV12-4
clone_size: .
d_call: TRBD2
j_call: TRBJ2-1

cdr3_nt: TGTGCCAGCAGAGTGCTAGGGCACAATGAGCAGTTCTTC
cdr3_aa: CASRVLGHNEQFF
v_call: TRBV12-3/TRBV12-4
clone_size: many
d_call: .
j_call: TRBJ2-1

cdr3_nt: TGTGCCATCAGTGAGGGTCTAGCGGGGTGGGAGACCCAGTACTTC
cdr3_aa: CAISEGLAGWETQYF
v_call: TRBV10-3
clone_size: many
d_call: TRBD2
j_call: TRBJ2-5

cdr3_nt: TGCAGTGCTTCCGGACAGGGGGCTACTGGAACTGAAGCTTTCTTT
cdr3_aa: CSASGQGATGTEAFF
v_call: TRBV20-1
clone_size: many
d_call: TRBD1
j_call: TRBJ1-1

cdr3_nt: TGTGCCAGCAGCTCGTTTACCCGACAGGGACGTTATTCACCCCTCCACTTT
cdr3_aa: CASSSFTRQGRYSPLHF
v_call: TRBV5-6
clone_size: few
d_call: TRBD1
j_call: TRBJ1-6

cdr3_nt: TGTGCCAGCAGCCAGCAACTGATAGGGGGACTAGCAAGGGAGACCCAGTACTTC
cdr3_aa: CASSQQLIGGLARETQYF
v_call: TRBV3-1
clone_size: few
d_call: TRBD2
j_call: TRBJ2-5

cdr3_nt: TGTGCCAGCAGCTTATGGGCGGCCTCCTACAATGAGCAGTTCTTC
cdr3_aa: CASSLWAASYNEQFF
v_call: TRBV7-2
clone_size: many
d_call: .
j_call: TRBJ2-1

cdr3_nt: TGTGCCAGCAGCCCCTCCCTAGCGGGGGTCATCAACACCGGGGAGCTGTTTTTT
cdr3_aa: CASSPSLAGVINTGELFF
v_call: TRBV12-3/TRBV12-4
clone_size: many
d_call: TRBD2
j_call: TRBJ2-2

cdr3_nt: TGCAGTGCTAGTTTGGACAGAGCTAACTATGGCTACACCTTC
cdr3_aa: CSASLDRANYGYTF
v_call: TRBV20-1
clone_size: many
d_call: .
j_call: TRBJ1-2

cdr3_nt: TGTGCCAGCTCGACGACGGGGACCTACGAGCAGTACTTC
cdr3_aa: CASSTTGTYEQYF
v_call: TRBV18
clone_size: many
d_call: .
j_call: TRBJ2-7

cdr3_nt: TGTGCCAGCGGGACACAGGAGGGGAATTCACCCCTCCACTTT
cdr3_aa: CASGTQEGNSPLHF
v_call: TRBV7-9
clone_size: many
d_call: .
j_call: TRBJ1-6

cdr3_nt: TGTGCCAGCAGCCTGTTTAGCGGCTGGGGAGATACGCAGTATTTT
cdr3_aa: CASSLFSGWGDTQYF
v_call: TRBV11-2
clone_size: many
d_call: .
j_call: TRBJ2-3

cdr3_nt: TGTGCCAGCAGGGGGGAGTTCTACGAGCAGTACTTC
cdr3_aa: CASRGEFYEQYF
v_call: TRBV2
clone_size: few
d_call: .
j_call: TRBJ2-7

cdr3_nt: TGTGCCAGCAGCCAACGGCCCCGGGCCAACGTCCTGACTTTC
cdr3_aa: CASSQRPRANVLTF
v_call: TRBV4-2
clone_size: few
d_call: .
j_call: TRBJ2-6

cdr3_nt: TGCAGGGTGGTCCCTGGGGGGGTAGGCGAGCAGTACTTC
cdr3_aa: CRVVPGGVGEQYF
v_call: TRBV20-1
clone_size: many
d_call: TRBD2
j_call: TRBJ2-7

cdr3_nt: TGCGCCAGCAGCCCGAGGAGGGACGGCTACGAGCAGTACTTC
cdr3_aa: CASSPRRDGYEQYF
v_call: TRBV5-1
clone_size: many
d_call: .
j_call: TRBJ2-7

cdr3_nt: TGTGCCTGGAGTAGGGGCAGGGGTTCTTTAATGGCGGGAGACGGGGAGCTGTTTTTT
cdr3_aa: CAWSRGRGSLMAGDGELFF
v_call: TRBV30
clone_size: many
d_call: .
j_call: TRBJ2-2

cdr3_nt: TGCGCCAGCAGCCGGAATAGCGGGGGTAGGCAAGAGACCCAGTACTTC
cdr3_aa: CASSRNSGGRQETQYF
v_call: TRBV4-3
clone_size: few
d_call: TRBD2
j_call: TRBJ2-5

cdr3_nt: TGCAGCGTTGAAGATCTCCCGGACAGCGGCTCTGGAAACACCATATATTTT
cdr3_aa: CSVEDLPDSGSGNTIYF
v_call: TRBV29-1
clone_size: many
d_call: .
j_call: TRBJ1-3

cdr3_nt: TGTGCCAGCCCCGGAGTGTGCTTC
cdr3_aa: CASPGVCF
v_call: TRBV14
clone_size: many
d_call: .
j_call: TRBJ2-7

cdr3_nt: TGTGCCAGCAGCGACGGTAGGGCGGACTATGGCTACACCTTC
cdr3_aa: CASSDGRADYGYTF
v_call: TRBV5-4
clone_size: many
d_call: .
j_call: TRBJ1-2

cdr3_nt: TGTGCCAGCAGCGGAAGACTAGCGGGAGGCCACAATGAGCAGTTCTTC
cdr3_aa: CASSGRLAGGHNEQFF
v_call: TRBV9
clone_size: many
d_call: TRBD2
j_call: TRBJ2-1

cdr3_nt: TGTGCCAGCAGCTCGCCTCTTTTGGCGGGAGCGGGGGAGACCCAGTACTTC
cdr3_aa: CASSSPLLAGAGETQYF
v_call: TRBV11-1
clone_size: few
d_call: TRBD2
j_call: TRBJ2-5

cdr3_nt: TGTGCCAGCAGTGGTGCTACTCCTCTTACCGGGGAGCTGTTTTTT
cdr3_aa: CASSGATPLTGELFF
v_call: TRBV25-1
clone_size: many
d_call: .
j_call: TRBJ2-2

cdr3_nt: TGTGCCAGCAGCTCATGGCGGGACGAGGAGCAGTTCTTC
cdr3_aa: CASSSWRDEEQFF
v_call: TRBV9
clone_size: .
d_call: .
j_call: TRBJ2-1

cdr3_nt: TGCGTCAGCAGCGTGGGACCCTCTCTGGATACGCAGTATTTT
cdr3_aa: CVSSVGPSLDTQYF
v_call: TRBV5-1
clone_size: few
d_call: .
j_call: TRBJ2-3

cdr3_nt: TGTGCCAGCAGCTTGGCCGGAAACAATGAGCAGTTCTTC
cdr3_aa: CASSLAGNNEQFF
v_call: TRBV5-6
clone_size: .
d_call: .
j_call: TRBJ2-1

cdr3_nt: TGCAGTGCAAACAGGGGCGACACTGAAGCTTTCTTT
cdr3_aa: CSANRGDTEAFF
v_call: TRBV20-1
clone_size: many
d_call: TRBD1
j_call: TRBJ1-1

cdr3_nt: TGTGCCAGCACGGAGATCCAAAACACTGAAGCTTTCTTT
cdr3_aa: CASTEIQNTEAFF
v_call: TRBV9
clone_size: many
d_call: .
j_call: TRBJ1-1